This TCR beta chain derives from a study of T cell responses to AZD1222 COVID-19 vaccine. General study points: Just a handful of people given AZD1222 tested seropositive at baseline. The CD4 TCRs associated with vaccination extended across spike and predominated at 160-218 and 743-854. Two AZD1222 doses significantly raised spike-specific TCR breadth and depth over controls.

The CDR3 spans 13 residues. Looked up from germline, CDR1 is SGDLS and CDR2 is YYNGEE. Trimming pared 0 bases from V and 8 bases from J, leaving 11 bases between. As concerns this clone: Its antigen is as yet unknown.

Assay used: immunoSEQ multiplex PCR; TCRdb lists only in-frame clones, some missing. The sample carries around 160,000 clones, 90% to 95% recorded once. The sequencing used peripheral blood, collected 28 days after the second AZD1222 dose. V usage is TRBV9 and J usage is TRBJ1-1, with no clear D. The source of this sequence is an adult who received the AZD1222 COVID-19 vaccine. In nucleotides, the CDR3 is TGTGCCAGCAGCGTAGGTTTGCAAAACGAAGCTTTCTTT. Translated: CASSVGLQNEAFF. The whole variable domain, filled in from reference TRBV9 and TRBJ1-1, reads DSGVTQTPKHLITATGQRVTLRCSPRSGDLSVYWYQQSLDQGLQFLIQYYNGEERAKGNILERFSAQQFPDLHSELNLSSLELGDSALYFCASSVGLQNEAFFGQGTRLTVV.